This passage covers 6 T cell receptor beta chains from one sample sequenced in a study of Graves' ophthalmopathy and Graves' hyperthyroidism (dated by TCRdb to 2017 to 2018). Sequencing was carried out with an Illumina HiSeq 2000. TCR beta CDR3 regions were amplified from RNA transcripts for repertoire sequencing. The first round of RT-PCR was done with HTBI primers and the Qiagen OneStep RT-PCR kit, and was followed by a second round of multiplex PCR, then size selection and purification. TCRdb trimmed the raw reads at Q25, called clones with MiXCR and kept productive beta chains. Every entry covers one CDR3 protein and lists the most common genes and DNA from its rows. The table for this sample lists under 250,000 distinct CDR3 sequences; 20% to 25% of them were counted only once. Under 55% of the sample is taken by the ten largest. The sequencing sample was made of peripheral blood. The source is a woman aged 45-65 years with Graves' ophthalmopathy. Donor details come from another sample of the same person, matched by shared clones.

The chain joins TRBV6-1 to TRBJ2-2, with D possibly TRBD2 on 6 matching bases. Germline CDR1 and CDR2: MNHNS and SASEGT. The CDR3 runs 14 residues. Trimming cost V 9 bases and J 1 base, with 12 bases left between them. CDR3 loop: CASFSSVNTGELFF. The CDR3 bases are TGTGCCAGTTTCTCTAGCGTGAACACCGGGGAGCTGTTTTTT.

The chain recombines TRBV20-1 with TRBJ1-5; the match to TRBD1 covers 7 bases. V gave up 5 bases and J gave up 5 bases; unmatched junction bases: 9. The germline V gene encodes CDR1 DFQATT and CDR2 SNEGSKA (reference sequence). The CDR3 loop spans 14 amino acids. DNA for the CDR3: TGCAGTGCTGGAGGGGGCATTGAAGATCAGCCCCAGCATTTT. Translation gives CSAGGGIEDQPQHF.

This clonotype has at least ten counts. DNA for the CDR3: TGTGCCAGCAGTGTCTCCGGGACAGGGCGTCAGCCCCAGCATTTT. Translation: CASSVSGTGRQPQHF. The V gene is TRBV6-1, the J gene TRBJ1-5, with TRBD1 matching over 9 bases. The CDR3 covers 15 residues. Germline CDR1 MNHNS, CDR2 SASEGT. Trimming cost V 4 bases and J 6 bases; bases outside gene matches: 7.

This clonotype was detected ten times or more. The chain joins TRBV12-3 or TRBV12-4 to TRBJ1-2; the D is unclear. V was pared by 1 base and J by 3 bases, with 9 bases between. The CDR3 spans 14 residues. The CDR3 is CASSLVPNDYGYTF. CDR3 in DNA: TGTGCCAGCAGTTTAGTTCCGAACGACTATGGCTACACCTTC.

This clonotype has ten or more counts. The chain uses TRBV6-1 and TRBJ2-2; 13 nucleotides line up with TRBD2. V shed 6 bases and J 5 bases; nucleotides not matched to a gene: 9. The CDR3 consists of 17 residues. Germline lookup yields CDR1 MNHNS and CDR2 SASEGT. The CDR3 DNA reads TGTGCCAGCAGCCAACTAGCGGGAGGGCCGGGGACCGGGGAGCTGTTTTTT. Protein sequence: CASSQLAGGPGTGELFF.

This clonotype was counted at least ten times. The V call is TRBV19, the J call TRBJ2-2, with TRBD2 identical over 16 bases. CDR3 length: 16 residues. Trimming took 4 bases from V and 6 from J; bases not matched to a gene: 2. Germline assignment: CDR1 LNHDA and CDR2 SQIVND (reference sequence). This chain's CDR3 is CASSRGLAGGSGELFF. The CDR3 DNA follows: TGTGCCAGTAGTAGGGGACTAGCGGGAGGGTCCGGGGAGCTGTTTTTT.